These 23 T cell receptor beta chains share one sample of origin, sequenced in a study of early stage breast cancer tumors. TCRdb's copy holds only in-frame clones and misses some; the assay was immunoSEQ multiplex PCR. The profile shows about 50,000 clones, over 60% of them singletons. The specimen sequenced was blood. These receptors came from a person aged 25 to 45 with breast cancer.

This rearrangement joins TRBV5-6 to TRBJ2-5; D call uncertain. V was trimmed by 5 bases and J by 7 bases, leaving 9 bases between them. The CDR3 totals 11 residues. Germline-derived CDR1 and CDR2 are SGHDT and YYEEEE. The chain's CDR3 is CASSLLGTQYF. The CDR3 nucleotides are TGTGCCAGCAGTCTCCTAGGGACCCAGTACTTC.

The gene calls are TRBV10-3 and TRBJ2-3; 9 nucleotides agree with TRBD1. The CDR3 spans 16 residues. Germline-derived CDR1 and CDR2 are ENHRY and SYGVKD. V was clipped by 4 bases and J by 6 bases; unmatched bases: 11. CDR3 residues: CAISGEWGQGLDTQYF. Written as DNA, the CDR3 is TGTGCCATCAGTGGCGAGTGGGGACAGGGTTTGGATACGCAGTATTTT.

This rearrangement joins TRBV12-5 to TRBJ2-1; D gene ambiguous. CDR3 length: 13 amino acids. The germline V gene has CDR1 LGHNT and CDR2 FRNRAP. The V and J ends lost 4 bases and 6 bases respectively, with 10 bases between them. CDR3 bases: TGTGCTAGTGGTTCCCCTTCCGGCAATGAGCAGTTCTTC. Protein sequence: CASGSPSGNEQFF.

This clone appeared a few times. V is TRBV10-1 and J is TRBJ1-1, with a possible D match to TRBD1 (5 bases). The CDR3 runs to 16 residues. The V and J ends lost 10 bases and 1 base respectively, with 22 bases between them. The V gene's germline CDR1 is WNHNN and CDR2 SYGVQD (reference sequence). The CDR3 reads CATSQGEARRNTEAFF. CDR3 in DNA: TGCGCCACCTCTCAGGGAGAGGCCAGGAGGAACACTGAAGCTTTCTTT.

The chain joins TRBV7-9 to TRBJ2-7; TRBD1 might be the D (5 bases). This CDR3 contains 11 residues. The V end was cut by 5 bases, the J end by 4 bases, with 6 bases between. Germline V CDR1 and CDR2: SEHNR, FQNEAQ (reference sequence). The CDR3 DNA sequence: TGTGCCAGCAGCGGGGCTTACGAGCAGTACTTC. This gives the protein CASSGAYEQYF. Looking up the rest from reference TRBV7-9 and TRBJ2-7 gives the full variable domain: DTGVSQNPRHKITKRGQNVTFRCDPISEHNRLYWYRQTLGQGPEFLTYFQNEAQLEKSRLLSDRFSAERPKGSFSTLEIQRTEQGDSAMYLCASSGAYEQYFGPGTRLTVT.

V gene TRBV28 combines with J gene TRBJ2-5; D is perhaps TRBD1 (5 bases). Germline V gene lookup returns CDR1 MDHEN and CDR2 SYDVKM. The CDR3 extends over 13 amino acids. V was clipped by 4 bases and J by 5 bases, with 11 bases between them. The CDR3 reads CASSWKGPETQYF. CDR3 nucleotide sequence: TGTGCCAGCAGTTGGAAGGGGCCGGAGACCCAGTACTTC.

This clone was seen more than once but under ten times. The rearrangement uses TRBV19 and TRBJ1-1, with no clear D. Germline loops: CDR1 LNHDA, CDR2 SQIVND (reference sequence). This CDR3 has 12 residues. Trimming removed 8 bases at V and 3 bases at J, with 10 bases between. The CDR3 coding sequence is TGTGCCAGTGGAGCAGACTACACTGAAGCTTTCTTT. Translating it yields CASGADYTEAFF.

The chain recombines TRBV9 with TRBJ2-5; 11 bases map to TRBD2. The CDR3 is 16 amino acids. Germline V lookup: CDR1 SGDLS, CDR2 YYNGEE. With V trimmed by 0 bases and J by 2 bases, 3 bases remained unmatched. CDR3 loop: CASSVGTSGPQETQYF. CDR3 bases: TGTGCCAGCAGCGTAGGGACTAGCGGGCCACAAGAGACCCAGTACTTC.

V is TRBV7-3 and J is TRBJ1-4; D remains unclear. The germline CDR1 and CDR2 sequences are SGHTA and FQGTGA. The V end lost 3 bases, the J end lost 7 bases, and 24 bases lay between the germline ends. The CDR3 sequence is 18 residues long. The CDR3 DNA reads TGTGCCAGCAGCTTTCAGTCCCATGCGACTAGGCCGAGTGAAAAACTGTTTTTT. This translates into CASSFQSHATRPSEKLFF. Together with reference TRBV7-3 and TRBJ1-4, the CDR3 gives the full variable domain: GAGVSQTPSNKVTEKGKYVELRCDPISGHTALYWYRQSLGQGPEFLIYFQGTGAADDSGLPNDRFFAVRPEGSVSTLKIQRTERGDSAVYLCASSFQSHATRPSEKLFFGSGTQLSVL.

This clone was detected once. The chain links TRBV6-6 to TRBJ1-1; the D is unclear. The CDR3 is made up of 13 amino acids. The germline V and J ends were trimmed by 6 bases and 0 bases, with 8 bases remaining between them. CDR1 is MNHNY and CDR2 is SVGAGI in the germline V gene (reference sequence). CDR3 region: CASRGSMNTEAFF. Written as DNA, the CDR3 is TGTGCCAGCAGGGGCTCTATGAACACTGAAGCTTTCTTT.

The chain carries TRBV4-3 and TRBJ2-1, with D tentatively TRBD2 (6 bases). There are 17 residues in the CDR3. With 0 bases removed from V and 0 bases from J, the gap between germline ends came to 12 bases. Germline V gives CDR1 LGHNA, CDR2 YSLEER. Here the CDR3 reads CASSQDRGSGSYNEQFF. CDR3 in DNA: TGCGCCAGCAGCCAAGATCGGGGTAGCGGCTCCTACAATGAGCAGTTCTTC.

The chain links TRBV5-1 to TRBJ2-7; 7 positions match TRBD2. CDR3 length: 14 residues. V shed 1 base and J 3 bases; nucleotides not matched to a gene: 4. Per the germline V gene, CDR1 is SGHRS and CDR2 is YFSETQ. The CDR3 region is CASSLTRGDYEQYF. The DNA for the CDR3 is TGCGCCAGCAGCTTGACACGGGGGGACTACGAGCAGTACTTC.

This chain joins TRBV7-2 and TRBJ2-1; the D is unclear. Germline values: CDR1 SGHTA, CDR2 FQGNSA. V was shortened by 4 bases and J by 5 bases, with 12 bases between the two germline ends. The CDR3 loop spans 14 amino acids. DNA for the CDR3: TGTGCCAGCAGCTATGGGTTTGGACACAATGAGCAGTTCTTC. Translation: CASSYGFGHNEQFF.

The DNA for the CDR3 is TGTGCCAACAATCCCCTGAAGGGGAACACTGAAGCTTTCTTT. It is translated as CANNPLKGNTEAFF. V is TRBV6-1 and J is TRBJ1-1, with D unclear. The V gene lost 10 bases and the J gene lost 1 base, with 16 bases spanning the gap. This CDR3 has 14 amino acids. Germline-derived CDR1 and CDR2 are MNHNS and SASEGT.

This rearrangement joins TRBV10-2 to TRBJ1-4, with 12 bases that match TRBD1. Unmatched junction bases numbered 11, after V lost 4 bases and J lost 8 bases. The CDR3 is 17 residues long. Germline CDR1 and CDR2: WSHSY and SAAADI. The CDR3 is CASSGSRDRGQREKLFF. In nucleotides, the CDR3 is TGCGCCAGCAGTGGGTCCCGGGACAGGGGGCAGAGGGAAAAACTGTTTTTT.

V is TRBV11-2 and J is TRBJ2-7, with a possible D match to TRBD1 (6 bases). The CDR3 totals 13 residues. V lost 5 bases and J 5 bases, leaving 13 bases between the germline ends. The germline CDR1 and CDR2 sequences are SGHAT and FQNNGV. The CDR3 bases are TGTGCCAGCAGCGTCGGGACACGAAACGAGCAGTACTTC. Translating gives CASSVGTRNEQYF.

The chain employs TRBV27 and TRBJ2-2; TRBD2 is a possible D gene (6 bases). Germline V CDR1 and CDR2: MNHEY, SMNVEV (reference sequence). Trimming shortened V by 7 bases and J by 1 base, and 16 bases separated the two germline ends. The CDR3 covers 16 residues. CDR3 sequence reads: CASTKTSGRNTGELFF. Here the CDR3 DNA reads TGTGCCAGCACTAAAACTTCCGGGAGGAACACCGGGGAGCTGTTTTTT.

CDR3 bases: TGTGCCAGCAGCTTGGTGACAGGGAACTATGGCTACACCTTC. It yields the protein CASSLVTGNYGYTF. This chain joins TRBV5-4 and TRBJ1-2; 7 bases agree with TRBD1. The CDR3 runs to 14 residues. V shed 0 bases and J 2 bases; nucleotides not matched to a gene: 1. Per germline, CDR1 SGHNT and CDR2 YYREEE (reference sequence).

The J gene is TRBJ1-1, the V gene TRBV6-5, with 7 bases fitting TRBD1. The CDR3 extends over 12 amino acids. The J segment lost 9 bases and the V segment lost 6 bases, leaving 7 bases of the junction unmatched. Per germline, CDR1 MNHEY and CDR2 SVGAGI. CDR3 sequence reads: CASSPDRVKAFF. The CDR3 DNA follows: TGTGCCAGCAGCCCCGACAGGGTTAAAGCTTTCTTT.

The V call is TRBV5-1, the J call TRBJ1-5; D is undetermined. There are 15 residues in the CDR3. The ends were cut back, 4 bases at V and 5 bases at J, with 16 bases in the middle. Germline lookup yields CDR1 SGHRS and CDR2 YFSETQ. CDR3 sequence (DNA): TGCGCCAGCAGCCTCGACTCAAGTTCCCATCAGCCCCAGCATTTT. This gives the protein CASSLDSSSHQPQHF.

This rearrangement joins TRBV5-1 to TRBJ2-1; TRBD1 might be the D (6 bases). Between the trimmed V and J ends, which lost 4 bases and 8 bases, there was a span of 19 bases. The CDR3 totals 15 residues. Per the germline V gene, CDR1 is SGHRS and CDR2 is YFSETQ. The DNA of the CDR3 is TGCGCCAGCAGCCTCGGGACACCAGTTGCGGATGAGCAGTTCTTC. Translation gives CASSLGTPVADEQFF. Full variable domain (outside the CDR3, taken from reference TRBV5-1 and TRBJ2-1): KAGVTQTPRYLIKTRGQQVTLSCSPISGHRSVSWYQQTPGQGLQFLFEYFSETQRNKGNFPGRFSGRQFSNSRSEMNVSTLELGDSALYLCASSLGTPVADEQFFGPGTRLTVL.

The chain carries TRBV7-9 and TRBJ2-3, with D uncertain. CDR1 SEHNR and CDR2 FQNEAQ come from the germline V gene (reference sequence). V was pared by 4 bases and J by 5 bases, with 7 bases between. This CDR3 region has 12 residues. The CDR3 reads CASSYSGDTQYF. Written as DNA, the CDR3 is TGTGCCAGCAGCTATTCCGGAGATACGCAGTATTTT.

The CDR3 nucleotides are TGTGCCAGCAGCTTAGTAGGGCAGGGCAGTGAAGCTTTCTTT. It specifies CASSLVGQGSEAFF. The chain combines TRBV11-2 with TRBJ1-1, with D tentatively TRBD1 (5 bases). The CDR3 spans 14 residues. V lost 1 base and J 7 bases, leaving 13 bases between the germline ends. Germline lookup yields CDR1 SGHAT and CDR2 FQNNGV.